This T cell receptor (beta chain) was retrieved from a study of cytomegalovirus exposure and HLA in healthy donors. CDR3 length: 12 amino acids. V shed 6 bases and J shed 5 bases, with 8 bases lying between them. Germline lookup yields CDR1 MRHNA and CDR2 SNTAGT. The PCR used 60 Vbeta and 13 Jbeta primers. TCRdb keeps only in-frame clones here, not all; method: immunoSEQ multiplex PCR. The sample lists some 180,000 clones, 75% to 90% occurring once. Sequencing was performed on PBMCs. The clonotype was recovered from a girl aged 10 to 17 in good health and CMV-seropositive. The rearrangement links TRBV6-4 to TRBJ2-1; perhaps TRBD1 as D (6 bases). The CDR3 nucleotides read TGTGCCAGCAGAGGACAGAACAATGAGCAGTTCTTC. It translates to CASRGQNNEQFF.